This TCR beta chain was sequenced during a study of T cell responses to AZD1222 COVID-19 vaccine. CDR1 and CDR2 from the germline V gene are MNHEY and SVGEGT. The CDR3 extends over 11 amino acids. V lost 8 bases and J 15 bases, leaving 16 bases between the germline ends. Clones were sequenced by immunoSEQ multiplex PCR, and TCRdb holds only the in-frame ones, with some missing. This table has about 92,000 clones, approximately 91% appearing once. This rearrangement joins TRBV6-2 or TRBV6-3 to TRBJ1-4, with a weak D call TRBD1 (5 bases). This TCR derives from an adult in good health. The source material was peripheral blood, sampled on day 0 of AZD1222 vaccination. The chain's CDR3 is CASGWGPRLFF. Here the CDR3 DNA reads TGTGCCAGCGGTTGGGGACCGCGCTTGTTTTTT.